Listed here are 21 T cell receptor beta chains from one sample, sequenced in a study of technical replicates of blood from a few donors. Assay used: immunoSEQ multiplex PCR; TCRdb lists only in-frame clones, some missing. There are 55,000 to 80,000 clones in the sample; 93% occur only once, and over 0.2% lies in the top ten. The material sequenced was T cells isolated from PBMCs. These receptors were taken from a human donor in good health.

The chain couples TRBV21-1 to TRBJ2-5; TRBD2, the table's D call, was not compared with the DNA. TRBV21-1 is an annotated pseudogene. The CDR3 is 16 residues long. CDR3 sequence reads: CASSKILWARGETQYF. CDR3 sequence (DNA): TGTGCCAGCAGCAAAATCCTTTGGGCCCGGGGAGAGACCCAGTACTTC.

The chain is built from TRBV5-1 and TRBJ2-7; D is possibly TRBD2 (6 bases). The germline V gene encodes CDR1 SGHRS and CDR2 YFSETQ. The CDR3 runs to 16 residues. With 4 bases removed from V and 6 bases from J, the gap between germline ends came to 23 bases. DNA for the CDR3: TGCGCCAGCAGCCGGCAAACCGGAGGGACCTTGGGCGAGCAGTACTTC. Its protein product is CASSRQTGGTLGEQYF.

V usage is TRBV7-9 and J usage is TRBJ1-2; TRBD1 matches at 8 bases. V was pared by 6 bases and J by 4 bases, with 19 bases of the junction left unmatched. The V gene's germline CDR1 is SEHNR and CDR2 FQNEAQ (reference sequence). The CDR3 spans 18 residues. This CDR3 reads CASRLRDRIRGRGYGYTF. The CDR3 DNA sequence: TGTGCCAGCAGATTAAGGGACAGGATAAGGGGAAGAGGCTATGGCTACACCTTC. The full variable domain, with the rest looked up from reference TRBV7-9 and TRBJ1-2, is DTGVSQNPRHKITKRGQNVTFRCDPISEHNRLYWYRQTLGQGPEFLTYFQNEAQLEKSRLLSDRFSAERPKGSFSTLEIQRTEQGDSAMYLCASRLRDRIRGRGYGYTFGSGTRLTVV.

The chain recombines TRBV7-2 with TRBJ2-7; no clear D gene. There are 11 residues in the CDR3. Germline assignment: CDR1 SGHTA and CDR2 FQGNSA. The germline V and J ends were trimmed by 1 base and 7 bases, with 5 bases remaining between them. The CDR3 reads CASSLVREQYF. The CDR3, as DNA: TGTGCCAGCAGCTTAGTACGGGAGCAGTACTTC. Drawing the rest from reference TRBV7-2 and TRBJ2-7, the complete variable domain is GAGVSQSPSNKVTEKGKDVELRCDPISGHTALYWYRQSLGQGLEFLIYFQGNSAPDKSGLPSDRFSAERTGGSVSTLTIQRTQQEDSAVYLCASSLVREQYFGPGTRLTVT.

V gene TRBV25-1 combines with J gene TRBJ2-2; D is possibly TRBD1 (6 bases). V lost 8 bases and J lost 0, with 22 bases in between. This CDR3 contains 18 residues. CDR1 is MGHDK and CDR2 is SYGVNS in the germline V gene. The CDR3 reads CASGAPRGRGTNTGELFF. The CDR3 DNA is TGTGCCAGCGGAGCCCCCCGGGGAAGGGGGACGAACACCGGGGAGCTGTTTTTT.

The chain is built from TRBV7-9 and TRBJ1-4, with no clear D. The CDR3 sequence is 14 residues long. CDR1 is SEHNR and CDR2 is FQNEAQ in the germline V gene (reference sequence). V shed 0 bases and J shed 7 bases, with 9 bases lying between them. The CDR3 loop reads CASSLALGGEKLFF. CDR3 coding DNA: TGTGCCAGCAGCTTAGCTCTTGGAGGTGAAAAACTGTTTTTT.

This chain links TRBV27 with TRBJ2-3; D remains ambiguous. Germline V gene data show CDR1 as MNHEY and CDR2 as SMNVEV (reference sequence). The CDR3 consists of 14 residues. V gave up 0 bases and J gave up 2 bases, with 6 bases separating them. The DNA for the CDR3 is TGTGCCAGCAGTTTATCCTCAGTCACAGATACGCAGTATTTT. Amino acids: CASSLSSVTDTQYF.

The V gene is TRBV30, the J gene TRBJ2-2; unclear D gene. This CDR3 is 13 amino acids long. Germline V gives CDR1 GTSNPN, CDR2 SVGIG (reference sequence). Trimming stripped 2 bases from V and 6 bases from J, with 10 bases between. The CDR3 DNA sequence: TGTGCCTGGAGTTCAGAGGTGGCCGGGGAGCTGTTTTTT. Protein product: CAWSSEVAGELFF.

The chain links TRBV27 to TRBJ1-2; 8 positions agree with TRBD1. V dropped 5 bases and J dropped 4; count of bases not matched to a gene: 6. The CDR3 sequence is 14 residues long. Germline V gene data show CDR1 as MNHEY and CDR2 as SMNVEV (reference sequence). Here the CDR3 DNA reads TGTGCCAGCAGTCCGGGACAGGTACCCTATGGCTACACCTTC. It encodes CASSPGQVPYGYTF.

The chain couples TRBV15 to TRBJ2-5; 13 bases match TRBD2. The CDR3 spans 19 residues. Germline loops: CDR1 LNHNV, CDR2 YYDKDF (reference sequence). Trimming removed 0 bases from V and 2 bases from J; junction bases left unmatched: 9. The CDR3 is CATSRELTSGGRGQETQYF. Written as DNA, the CDR3 is TGTGCCACCAGCAGAGAGTTGACTAGCGGGGGGCGGGGTCAAGAGACCCAGTACTTC. Complete variable domain (other parts from reference TRBV15 and TRBJ2-5): DAMVIQNPRYQVTQFGKPVTLSCSQTLNHNVMYWYQQKSSQAPKLLFHYYDKDFNNEADTPDNFQSRRPNTSFCFLDIRSPGLGDTAMYLCATSRELTSGGRGQETQYFGPGTRLLVL.

The sample holds a few counts of this clone. The V and J genes are TRBV30 and TRBJ2-2; D uncertain. The CDR3 has 14 amino acids. Per germline, CDR1 GTSNPN and CDR2 SVGIG (reference sequence). The V end was cut by 3 bases, the J end by 1 base, with 9 bases between. CDR3 DNA sequence: TGTGCCTGGAGCGCCACATGGAACACCGGGGAGCTGTTTTTT. This gives the protein CAWSATWNTGELFF.

The J gene is TRBJ2-7, the V gene TRBV6-6, with 9 positions matching TRBD1. Trimming took 8 bases from V and 4 from J; bases not matched to a gene: 9. Germline V gene data show CDR1 as MNHNY and CDR2 as SVGAGI (reference sequence). CDR3 length: 14 amino acids. This CDR3 is CASRLGTGKYEQYF. The CDR3 DNA reads TGTGCCAGCCGATTGGGGACAGGGAAGTACGAGCAGTACTTC.

Regarding this clone: Other DNA sequences in this sample translate to the same CDR3. This chain links TRBV5-1 with TRBJ2-1, with a weak D call TRBD2 (7 bases). Trimming stripped 2 bases from V and 1 base from J, with 10 bases between. The CDR3 has 15 amino acids. The germline gives CDR1 SGHRS, CDR2 YFSETQ. In DNA form, the CDR3 reads TGCGCCAGCAGCTTAGGGGGGGGGTCCTACAATGAGCAGTTCTTC. It translates to CASSLGGGSYNEQFF.

The genes are TRBV5-4 and TRBJ2-5; a weak D match, TRBD2 (6 bases). The CDR3 runs to 16 residues. CDR1 is SGHNT and CDR2 is YYREEE in the germline V gene (reference sequence). V was shortened by 0 bases and J by 3 bases, with 15 bases between the two germline ends. The CDR3 DNA sequence: TGTGCCAGCAGCTTGGCCCTCGGGAGCATCGAAGAGACCCAGTACTTC. Amino acid sequence: CASSLALGSIEETQYF.

The chain joins TRBV28 to TRBJ1-1; TRBD1 matches at 8 bases. The germline CDR1 and CDR2 sequences are MDHEN and SYDVKM. This CDR3 has 14 amino acids. With 4 bases clipped from V and 2 bases from J, the junction kept 3 bases outside the gene matches. DNA of the CDR3: TGTGCCAGCAGTTGGGGACAGGCAAACACTGAAGCTTTCTTT. Its protein product is CASSWGQANTEAFF.

The rearrangement uses TRBV4-1 and TRBJ1-1, with D possibly being TRBD1 (6 bases). Germline assignment: CDR1 MGHRA and CDR2 YSYEKL. The CDR3 is 15 amino acids. V was cut by 0 bases and J by 1 base, with 9 bases left in between. The CDR3 sequence: CASSQDFRGNTEAFF. CDR3 coding DNA: TGCGCCAGCAGCCAAGATTTCAGGGGGAACACTGAAGCTTTCTTT.

The chain couples TRBV11-2 to TRBJ2-2, with D tentatively TRBD2 (5 bases). Germline V CDR1 and CDR2: SGHAT, FQNNGV. V was clipped by 5 bases and J by 7 bases, with 11 bases between them. The CDR3 length is 13 residues. CDR3 sequence: CASSAFRGGELFF. CDR3 nucleotide sequence: TGTGCCAGCAGCGCATTCCGGGGCGGGGAGCTGTTTTTT. The whole variable domain, remainder taken from reference TRBV11-2 and TRBJ2-2, is EAGVAQSPRYKIIEKRQSVAFWCNPISGHATLYWYQQILGQGPKLLIQFQNNGVVDDSQLPKDRFSAERLKGVDSTLKIQPAKLEDSAVYLCASSAFRGGELFFGEGSRLTVL.

This clone showed up just once. The rearrangement joins TRBV19 to TRBJ1-2; 7 bases are a match to TRBD1. Germline CDR1 LNHDA, CDR2 SQIVND (reference sequence). J was trimmed by 3 bases and V by 4 bases; bases with no gene match: 2. The CDR3 runs 13 residues. The CDR3 nucleotides read TGTGCCAGTAGTAGGGACAGCTACTATGGCTACACCTTC. Encoded protein: CASSRDSYYGYTF.

The chain uses TRBV7-9 and TRBJ1-2; 9 bases map to TRBD1. This CDR3 contains 13 residues. Trimming took 4 bases from V and 9 from J; bases not matched to a gene: 6. Germline CDR1 reads SEHNR; CDR2 reads FQNEAQ (reference sequence). CDR3 amino acids: CASSWGQGWSYTF. The CDR3 DNA sequence: TGTGCCAGCAGCTGGGGACAGGGTTGGAGCTACACCTTC. Drawing the rest from reference TRBV7-9 and TRBJ1-2, the complete variable domain is DTGVSQNPRHKITKRGQNVTFRCDPISEHNRLYWYRQTLGQGPEFLTYFQNEAQLEKSRLLSDRFSAERPKGSFSTLEIQRTEQGDSAMYLCASSWGQGWSYTFGSGTRLTVV.

This CDR3 reads CASSLLAHYEQYF. As DNA, the CDR3 is TGTGCCAGCAGTTTGCTAGCACACTACGAGCAGTACTTC. The chain links TRBV27 to TRBJ2-7; TRBD2 might be the D (5 bases). The CDR3 consists of 13 residues. Trimming pared 3 bases from V and 3 bases from J, leaving 9 bases between. Germline CDR1 and CDR2: MNHEY and SMNVEV (reference sequence).

The J gene is TRBJ2-7, the V gene TRBV11-2; perhaps TRBD1 as D (7 bases). This CDR3 region has 15 residues. V was trimmed by 2 bases and J by 4 bases, leaving 15 bases between them. CDR1 and CDR2 (germline): SGHAT, FQNNGV. CDR3 protein: CASSLIQGGRYEQYF. The DNA for the CDR3 is TGTGCCAGCAGCTTAATTCAGGGGGGTAGATACGAGCAGTACTTC.